These 2 T cell receptor beta chains came from one sample sequenced in a study of neurological immune-mediated disorders. TCRdb passed the 5' RACE reads through MiXCR, listing each CDR3 protein once. The table shows 55,000 to 65,000 distinct CDR3 sequences, with under 4.5% occurring only once. Source material: PBMCs. Receptor source: a woman in her 30s with multiple sclerosis.

This clonotype was observed at least ten times. The chain combines TRBV18 with TRBJ1-6; D remains ambiguous. Germline assignment: CDR1 KGHSH and CDR2 LQKENI. The V gene lost 5 bases and the J gene lost 8 bases, with 10 bases spanning the gap. The CDR3 consists of 13 residues. DNA of the CDR3: TGTGCCAGCTCAAAGGAGGCGGATTCACCCCTCCACTTT. Encoded protein: CASSKEADSPLHF.

This clonotype was recorded at least ten times. The V gene is TRBV25-1, the J gene TRBJ1-6, with D hard to call. This CDR3 spans 15 amino acids. Germline V gene data show CDR1 as MGHDK and CDR2 as SYGVNS. The germline V and J ends were trimmed by 1 base and 9 bases, with 13 bases remaining between them. CDR3 amino acids: CASSESRVVGSPLHF. CDR3 bases: TGTGCCAGCAGTGAATCTAGGGTGGTGGGTTCACCCCTCCACTTT.